This T cell receptor beta chain was recovered during a study of cytomegalovirus exposure and HLA in healthy donors. Across the whole study: Genetic ancestry analysis placed approximately 78% of the 300 to 400 donors that were genotyped in the Caucasian-associated cluster. Overall study findings and caveats: An analysis done earlier found most TCR beta V segments productive about 87% or about 30% of the time. Per published reports, the classifier diagnosed cytomegalovirus status with high specificity and sensitivity.

Trimming cost V 3 bases and J 2 bases, with 14 bases left between them. The germline gives CDR1 SGHDT, CDR2 YYEEEE. The CDR3 sequence is 15 residues long. Vbeta (60) and Jbeta (13) primers were used in the PCR. This table comes from immunoSEQ multiplex PCR, and its TCRdb copy is limited to in-frame clones, with some not included. In the table there are approximately 130,000 clones, about 9.1% of which are singletons. This clone was seen more than once but under ten times. Its cognate antigen is unknown. Healthy bone marrow donors supplied every sample. Material: PBMCs. This sequence joins TRBV5-6 and TRBJ1-1; D is ambiguous. The source is a woman in her thirties or forties in good health and CMV-seropositive. The CDR3 coding sequence is TGTGCCAGCAGCTCGCTGAGGGATCGTAACACTGAAGCTTTCTTT. Its translation: CASSSLRDRNTEAFF. The entire variable domain, with the rest obtained from reference TRBV5-6 and TRBJ1-1, is as follows: DAGVTQSPTHLIKTRGQQVTLRCSPKSGHDTVSWYQQALGQGPQFIFQYYEEEERQRGNFPDRFSGHQFPNYSSELNVNALLLGDSALYLCASSSLRDRNTEAFFGQGTRLTVV.